Listed below are T cell receptor beta chains from one sample, sequenced in a study of cytomegalovirus exposure and HLA in healthy donors. Sequencing was performed with immunoSEQ multiplex PCR; in TCRdb, only in-frame clones are kept and a portion is missing. This sample carries about 140,000 clones, over 65% of them seen once, and the ten largest clones take 1.6%. The specimen sequenced was PBMCs. These receptors were taken from a woman under 40 in good health and CMV-seronegative. Each CDR3 is given with its conserved first and last residue. D genes are given only for firm matches. Some rows have no size entry. The others give once, few or many, or a class for an expanded clone.

clone size	V gene	CDR3 length	J gene	D gene	CDR3 protein	CDR3 DNA
-	TRBV7-9	15	TRBJ1-5	TRBD1	CASSSDREVNQPQHF	TGTGCCAGCAGCTCGGACAGGGAAGTCAATCAGCCCCAGCATTTT
-	TRBV5-1	15	TRBJ1-2	-	CASSPRQGGLGGYTF	TGCGCCAGCAGCCCGCGCCAGGGTGGCTTAGGCGGCTACACCTTC
-	TRBV5-1	15	TRBJ1-2	TRBD1	CASSFRYDREAGYTF	TGCGCCAGCAGCTTCCGGTATGACAGGGAGGCTGGCTACACCTTC
-	TRBV29-1	13	TRBJ2-5	-	CSVVGQYQETQYF	TGCAGCGTTGTCGGACAGTACCAAGAGACCCAGTACTTC
once	TRBV28	16	TRBJ2-3	TRBD2	CASNTPEGGGTDTQYF	TGTGCCAGCAATACACCGGAGGGAGGGGGCACAGATACGCAGTATTTT
-	TRBV4-2	13	TRBJ1-4	TRBD1	CASSQGQGEKLFF	TGTGCCAGCAGCCAGGGACAGGGTGAAAAACTGTTTTTT
few	TRBV19	18	TRBJ1-6	TRBD1	CASRLNKVEGAQGSPLHF	TGTGCCAGTAGGCTCAACAAGGTGGAGGGGGCACAAGGTTCACCCCTCCACTTT
-	TRBV27	15	TRBJ2-7	-	CASSLFGQGSNEQYF	TGTGCCAGCAGTTTATTTGGGCAGGGATCCAACGAGCAGTACTTC
-	TRBV7-2	14	TRBJ1-1	-	CASSLVHRVAEAFF	TGTGCCAGCAGCTTAGTCCACAGGGTGGCTGAAGCTTTCTTT
-	TRBV18	13	TRBJ1-4	-	CASSQGVGEKLFF	TGTGCCAGCTCACAGGGAGTAGGCGAAAAACTGTTTTTT
once	TRBV28	14	TRBJ2-7	-	CASSLRGLGYEQYF	TGTGCCAGCAGTTTAAGGGGGTTAGGATACGAGCAGTACTTC
-	TRBV27	11	TRBJ2-1	-	CASRLRGFWFF	TGTGCCAGCAGGTTGAGGGGGTTCTGGTTCTTC
few	TRBV25-1	16	TRBJ1-3	TRBD1	CASSERTGRSGNTIYF	TGTGCCAGCAGTGAACGGACAGGGCGCTCTGGAAACACCATATATTTT
-	TRBV7-9	17	TRBJ2-3	TRBD2	CASSFSPGGPVTDTQYF	TGTGCCAGCAGCTTCAGTCCGGGAGGGCCGGTTACAGATACGCAGTATTTT
-	TRBV19	14	TRBJ1-2	-	CASSILGATDGYTF	TGTGCCAGTAGTATTTTAGGGGCGACAGATGGCTACACCTTC
-	TRBV5-1	13	TRBJ2-3	-	CASSLGRADTQYF	TGCGCCAGCAGCTTGGGGCGGGCAGATACGCAGTATTTT
-	TRBV6-6	14	TRBJ1-5	TRBD1	CASGTGQGGQPQHF	TGTGCCAGCGGGACAGGACAGGGTGGGCAGCCCCAGCATTTT
-	TRBV6-4	15	TRBJ2-3	TRBD2	CASSATSGSTDTQYF	TGTGCCAGCAGTGCGACTAGCGGAAGCACAGATACGCAGTATTTT
-	TRBV11-2	14	TRBJ2-7	TRBD1	CASSLEAGGYEQYF	TGTGCCAGCAGCTTAGAGGCAGGGGGCTACGAGCAGTACTTC
-	TRBV7-8	14	TRBJ2-3	-	CASSPHRAQDTQYF	TGTGCCAGCAGCCCCCACAGGGCCCAAGATACGCAGTATTTT
-	TRBV7-9	16	TRBJ2-7	TRBD2	CASSLARREGRYEQYF	TGTGCCAGCAGCTTAGCTCGGCGGGAGGGCCGGTACGAGCAGTACTTC
-	TRBV5-1	19	TRBJ1-2	TRBD1	CASSFHDPGQGGANYGYTF	TGCGCCAGCAGCTTCCACGACCCAGGACAGGGGGGAGCTAACTATGGCTACACCTTC
-	TRBV10-3	17	TRBJ1-1	TRBD1	CAISDSTTDRGSTEAFF	TGTGCCATCAGTGATAGTACCACAGACAGGGGCAGCACTGAAGCTTTCTTT
few	TRBV2	13	TRBJ1-4	-	CASSGANNEKLFF	TGTGCCAGCAGTGGCGCTAATAATGAAAAACTGTTTTTT
-	TRBV7-8	17	TRBJ2-6	TRBD2	CASSYSGRSSGANVLTF	TGTGCCAGCAGCTATAGCGGGCGGTCCTCTGGGGCCAACGTCCTGACTTTC
few	TRBV6-1	13	TRBJ2-2	-	CASSEVNTGELFF	TGTGCCAGCAGTGAAGTAAACACCGGGGAGCTGTTTTTT
-	TRBV28	16	TRBJ1-6	-	CASRPPGGIYNSPLHF	TGTGCCAGCAGGCCACCGGGGGGGATTTATAATTCACCCCTCCACTTT
-	TRBV21-1	14	TRBJ2-7	-	CASSKAGQGYEQYF	TGTGCCAGCAGCAAGGCGGGACAGGGGTACGAGCAGTACTTC
-	TRBV28	15	TRBJ2-7	TRBD1	CASSLAGQGWAEQYF	TGTGCCAGCAGTTTAGCCGGACAGGGGTGGGCCGAGCAGTACTTC
few	TRBV9	15	TRBJ2-7	TRBD1	CASSVETGWSYEQYF	TGTGCCAGCAGCGTAGAGACAGGGTGGTCCTACGAGCAGTACTTC
-	TRBV9	14	TRBJ2-3	TRBD2	CASSVLAGTDTQYF	TGTGCCAGCAGCGTCCTAGCGGGCACAGATACGCAGTATTTT
-	TRBV9	15	TRBJ2-1	TRBD1	CASSVATGSYNEQFF	TGTGCCAGCAGCGTGGCGACAGGGAGTTACAATGAGCAGTTCTTC
-	TRBV28	12	TRBJ2-7	-	CASSFIQSEQYF	TGTGCCAGCAGTTTTATACAGAGCGAGCAGTACTTC
-	TRBV6-5	16	TRBJ1-4	TRBD1	CASSFIPGQGSRILFF	TGTGCCAGCAGTTTTATACCGGGACAGGGGTCTCGTATACTGTTTTTT
-	TRBV21-1	15	TRBJ2-5	-	CASGAIRRDQETQYF	TGTGCCAGCGGGGCCATTCGCAGGGACCAAGAGACCCAGTACTTC
-	TRBV19	13	TRBJ1-4	-	CASSSRVGEKLFF	TGTGCCAGTAGTAGCAGGGTTGGTGAAAAACTGTTTTTT
-	TRBV7-2	15	TRBJ2-5	TRBD2	CASSLVAGRRETQYF	TGTGCCAGCAGCTTGGTAGCGGGACGAAGAGAGACCCAGTACTTC
-	TRBV6-1	11	TRBJ1-5	-	CASGSDIPQHF	TGTGCCAGCGGGTCGGACATTCCCCAGCATTTT
-	TRBV7-2	13	TRBJ2-7	TRBD2	CASSRTSGYEQYF	TGTGCCAGCAGCCGGACTAGCGGATACGAGCAGTACTTC
-	TRBV19	16	TRBJ2-2	TRBD1	CASSIDGTGVTGELFF	TGTGCCAGTAGTATAGATGGGACAGGGGTCACCGGGGAGCTGTTTTTT
few	TRBV11-2	13	TRBJ1-1	-	CASSTRRGLEAFF	TGTGCCAGCAGCACCCGCAGAGGGCTTGAAGCTTTCTTT
few	TRBV6-4	16	TRBJ2-3	TRBD1	CASSERTGGHVNTQYF	TGTGCCAGCAGCGAACGGACAGGGGGTCACGTAAATACGCAGTATTTT
-	TRBV27	15	TRBJ1-6	-	CASSLYGAPHSPLHF	TGTGCCAGCAGTTTATACGGAGCTCCCCATTCACCCCTCCACTTT
-	TRBV7-9	15	TRBJ2-5	-	CSSSPRDRGGETQYF	TGTTCCAGCAGCCCCCGGGATAGGGGAGGCGAGACCCAGTACTTC
-	TRBV7-3	17	TRBJ2-2	TRBD1	CASSLPPGQGLGGELFF	TGTGCCAGCAGCTTACCACCGGGACAGGGACTTGGCGGGGAGCTGTTTTTT
-	TRBV6-4	18	TRBJ1-2	TRBD1	CASSFRDSRRRTNYGYTF	TGTGCCAGCAGCTTCCGGGACAGCCGTCGAAGGACTAACTATGGCTACACCTTC
few	TRBV28	13	TRBJ1-4	TRBD1	CASHDRAGEKLFF	TGTGCCAGTCATGACAGGGCGGGCGAAAAACTGTTTTTT